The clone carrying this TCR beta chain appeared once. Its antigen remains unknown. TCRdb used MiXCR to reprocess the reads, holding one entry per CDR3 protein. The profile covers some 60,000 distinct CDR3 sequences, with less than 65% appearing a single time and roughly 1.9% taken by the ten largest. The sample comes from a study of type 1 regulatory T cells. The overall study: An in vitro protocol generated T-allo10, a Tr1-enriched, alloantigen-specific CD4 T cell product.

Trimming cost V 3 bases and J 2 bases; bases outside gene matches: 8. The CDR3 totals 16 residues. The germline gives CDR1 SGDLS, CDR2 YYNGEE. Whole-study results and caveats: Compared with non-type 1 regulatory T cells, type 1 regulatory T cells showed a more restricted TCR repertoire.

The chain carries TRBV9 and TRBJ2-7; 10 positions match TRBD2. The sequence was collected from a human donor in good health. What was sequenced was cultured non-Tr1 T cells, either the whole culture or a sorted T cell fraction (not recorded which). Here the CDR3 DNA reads TGTGCCAGCAGCGGAAGCGGGAGGGCCGGCACCTACGAGCAGTACTTC. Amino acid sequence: CASSGSGRAGTYEQYF.